The 12 T cell receptor beta chains given below trace back to one sample, sequenced in a study of T cells in Graves' hyperthyroidism and ophthalmopathy. The source material, RNA transcripts, was used to amplify TCR beta CDR3 regions. The HTBI primer set drove a first-round RT-PCR of the TCR CDR3. In TCRdb, the multiplex PCR reads were re-called with MiXCR into one record per CDR3 protein. Of roughly 580,000 distinct CDR3 sequences detected, around 46% appear once; the ten largest clones hold 6.5% to 9%. The sample taken for sequencing was peripheral blood or thyroid tissue (not recorded which). These receptor sequences come from a woman under 30 with Graves' hyperthyroidism.

V is TRBV25-1 and J is TRBJ2-3; tentatively, D is TRBD2 (7 bases). Deletions cut 6 bases from V and 4 bases from J, with 11 bases between. CDR1 and CDR2 from the germline V gene are MGHDK and SYGVNS. The length of the CDR3 is 13 residues. This CDR3 reads CASRGGQADTQYF. The DNA of the CDR3 is TGTGCCAGCAGGGGGGGGCAGGCAGATACGCAGTATTTT. The full variable domain, its missing parts supplied by reference TRBV25-1 and TRBJ2-3, is EADIYQTPRYLVIGTGKKITLECSQTMGHDKMYWYQQDPGMELHLIHYSYGVNSTEKGDLSSESTVSRIRTEHFPLTLESARPSHTSQYLCASRGGQADTQYFGPGTRLTVL.

The gene calls are TRBV20-1 and TRBJ1-1; D remains ambiguous. The CDR3 sequence is 15 residues long. Trimming removed 5 bases from V and 1 base from J, with 17 bases in between. CDR1 and CDR2 from the germline V gene are DFQATT and SNEGSKA (reference sequence). CDR3 DNA sequence: TGCAGTGCTGCGGACCCAACGAGAGAGAACACTGAAGCTTTCTTT. This gives the protein CSAADPTRENTEAFF.

This clonotype was detected ten times or more. The chain uses TRBV6-5 and TRBJ1-1, with D uncertain. V was shortened by 5 bases and J by 1 base, with 11 bases between the two germline ends. Germline V gene lookup returns CDR1 MNHEY and CDR2 SVGAGI. This CDR3 contains 14 residues. The CDR3 sequence is CASSLSGGNTEAFF. DNA for the CDR3: TGTGCCAGCAGTCTATCGGGAGGGAACACTGAAGCTTTCTTT.

Notes on this clonotype: A much larger clone lies a single base off, so this may be a read error. For the CDR3, the DNA is TGTGCCAGCAGGGAGGGGAACACCGGGGAGCTGTTTTTT. It yields the protein CASREGNTGELFF. V is TRBV12-3 or TRBV12-4 and J is TRBJ2-2, with D possibly being TRBD2 (6 bases). Trimming took 6 bases from V and 1 from J, leaving 6 bases between them. The CDR3 is made up of 13 amino acids.

This clonotype was observed at least ten times. The chain is built from TRBV2 and TRBJ1-2; D not resolved. CDR1 is SNHLY, CDR2 FYNNEI, per germline. The CDR3 loop spans 14 amino acids. V lost 4 bases, J lost 4 bases, and 13 bases lay in between. The CDR3 DNA reads as TGTGCCAGCAGTGCGAGGGAATCAGGCTATGGCTACACCTTC. As protein: CASSARESGYGYTF. The whole variable domain, remainder taken from reference TRBV2 and TRBJ1-2, is EPEVTQTPSHQVTQMGQEVILRCVPISNHLYFYWYRQILGQKVEFLVSFYNNEISEKSEIFDDQFSVERPDGSNFTLKIRSTKLEDSAMYFCASSARESGYGYTFGSGTRLTVV.

A word on this clonotype: The junction shows a germline mismatch at one end, possibly a read error. The CDR3 here is CASSLTGQGDNQPQHF. In nucleotides, the CDR3 is TGCGCCAGCAGCTTGACGGGACAGGGAGATAATCAGCCCCAGCATTTT. The chain recombines TRBV7-9 with TRBJ1-5, with 9 bases that match TRBD1. CDR1 and CDR2 from the germline V gene are SEHNR and FQNEAQ (reference sequence). The CDR3 length is 16 residues.

The J gene is TRBJ1-3, the V gene TRBV20-1; D gene ambiguous. Looked up from germline, CDR1 is DFQATT and CDR2 is SNEGSKA (reference sequence). The CDR3 loop spans 13 amino acids. The germline V and J ends were trimmed by 0 bases and 4 bases, with 7 bases remaining between them. The CDR3 loop is CSAREGYGNTIYF. The CDR3 nucleotides are TGCAGTGCTAGAGAAGGGTACGGAAACACCATATATTTT.

The chain employs TRBV27 and TRBJ1-1, with D unresolved. Germline V gives CDR1 MNHEY, CDR2 SMNVEV (reference sequence). V was shortened by 3 bases and J by 8 bases, with 10 bases between the two germline ends. This CDR3 has 12 residues. The CDR3 region is CASSFDGGEAFF. The CDR3 region has the DNA TGTGCCAGCAGTTTCGATGGTGGGGAAGCTTTCTTT.

This rearrangement joins TRBV15 to TRBJ2-6; D gene uncertain. Trimming took off 5 bases at V and 4 bases at J, with 12 bases between the two ends. The CDR3 totals 15 residues. CDR1 is LNHNV and CDR2 is YYDKDF in the germline V gene (reference sequence). CDR3 nucleotide sequence: TGTGCCACCAGCGCCCGGGCGACAGGGGCCAACGTCCTGACTTTC. This sequence encodes CATSARATGANVLTF. Complete variable domain (other parts from reference TRBV15 and TRBJ2-6): DAMVIQNPRYQVTQFGKPVTLSCSQTLNHNVMYWYQQKSSQAPKLLFHYYDKDFNNEADTPDNFQSRRPNTSFCFLDIRSPGLGDTAMYLCATSARATGANVLTFGAGSRLTVL.

This chain connects TRBV7-2 to TRBJ2-5; D may be TRBD2 (6 bases). CDR1 and CDR2 from the germline V gene are SGHTA and FQGNSA. This CDR3 has 14 amino acids. The V end lost 2 bases, the J end lost 5 bases, and 12 bases lay between the germline ends. The CDR3 sequence: CASSLSLGRETQYF. For the CDR3, the DNA is TGTGCCAGCAGCTTATCTCTGGGGAGGGAGACCCAGTACTTC.

This chain uses TRBV6-5 with TRBJ1-5; no clear D. This CDR3 is built from 13 residues. Germline CDR1 MNHEY, CDR2 SVGAGI. V lost 10 bases to trimming and J lost 4 bases, with 14 bases between them. Written as DNA, the CDR3 is TGTGCCACTGAGACCCGGGAAAATCAGCCCCAGCATTTT. This gives the protein CATETRENQPQHF.

The chain links TRBV12-3 or TRBV12-4 to TRBJ2-2; D is tentatively TRBD1 or TRBD2 (5 bases each). The length of the CDR3 is 12 residues. V lost 7 bases, J lost 6 bases, and 9 bases lay in between. The CDR3 protein is CASTWGPGELFF. CDR3 bases: TGTGCCAGCACTTGGGGACCCGGGGAGCTGTTTTTT.